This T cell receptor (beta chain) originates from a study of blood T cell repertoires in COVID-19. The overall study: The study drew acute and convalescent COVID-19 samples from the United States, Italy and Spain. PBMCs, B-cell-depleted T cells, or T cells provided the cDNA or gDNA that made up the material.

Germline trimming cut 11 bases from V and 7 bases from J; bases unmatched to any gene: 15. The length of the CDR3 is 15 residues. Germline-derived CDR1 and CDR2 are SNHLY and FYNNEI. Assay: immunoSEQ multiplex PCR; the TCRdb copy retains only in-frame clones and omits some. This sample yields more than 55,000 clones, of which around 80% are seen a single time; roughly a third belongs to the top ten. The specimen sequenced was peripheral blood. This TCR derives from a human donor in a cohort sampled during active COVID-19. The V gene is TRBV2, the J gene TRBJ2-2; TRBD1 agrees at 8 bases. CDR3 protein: CAGKQRTGTDGELFF. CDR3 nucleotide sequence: TGTGCCGGAAAACAACGGACAGGGACTGACGGGGAGCTGTTTTTT.